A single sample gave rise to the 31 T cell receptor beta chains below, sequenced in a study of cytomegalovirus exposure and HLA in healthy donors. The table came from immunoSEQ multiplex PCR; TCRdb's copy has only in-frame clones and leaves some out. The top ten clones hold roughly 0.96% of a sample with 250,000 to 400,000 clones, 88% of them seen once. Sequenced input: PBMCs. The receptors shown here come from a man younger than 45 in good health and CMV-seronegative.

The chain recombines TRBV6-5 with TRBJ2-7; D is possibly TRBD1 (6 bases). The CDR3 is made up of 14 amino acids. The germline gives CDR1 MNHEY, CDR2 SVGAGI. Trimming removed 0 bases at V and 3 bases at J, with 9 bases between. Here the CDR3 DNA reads TGTGCCAGCAGTTACTCGGACAGTGTCTACGAGCAGTACTTC. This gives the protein CASSYSDSVYEQYF.

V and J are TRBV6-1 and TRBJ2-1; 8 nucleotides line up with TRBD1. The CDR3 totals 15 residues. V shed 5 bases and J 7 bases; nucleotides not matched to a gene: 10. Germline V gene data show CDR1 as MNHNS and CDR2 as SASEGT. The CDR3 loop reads CASSFTGGVENEQFF. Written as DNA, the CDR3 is TGTGCCAGCAGTTTCACAGGGGGAGTCGAAAATGAGCAGTTCTTC.

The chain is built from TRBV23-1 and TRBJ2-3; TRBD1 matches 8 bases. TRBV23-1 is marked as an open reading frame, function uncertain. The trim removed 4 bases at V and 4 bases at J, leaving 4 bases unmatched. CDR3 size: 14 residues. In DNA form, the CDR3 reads TGCGCCAGCAGTCGCACAGGGGGACCAGATACGCAGTATTTT. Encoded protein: CASSRTGGPDTQYF.

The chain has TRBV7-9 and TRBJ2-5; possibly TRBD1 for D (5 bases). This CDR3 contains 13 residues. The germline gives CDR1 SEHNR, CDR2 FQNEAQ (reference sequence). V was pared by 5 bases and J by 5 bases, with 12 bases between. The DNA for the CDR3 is TGTGCCAGCAGCGCAGCAGGGCCCGAGACCCAGTACTTC. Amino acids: CASSAAGPETQYF.

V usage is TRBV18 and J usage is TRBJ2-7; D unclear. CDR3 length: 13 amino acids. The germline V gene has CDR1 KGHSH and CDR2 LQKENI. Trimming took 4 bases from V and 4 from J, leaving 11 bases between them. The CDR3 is CASSRPSGYEQYF. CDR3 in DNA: TGTGCCAGCTCACGCCCTAGTGGGTACGAGCAGTACTTC.

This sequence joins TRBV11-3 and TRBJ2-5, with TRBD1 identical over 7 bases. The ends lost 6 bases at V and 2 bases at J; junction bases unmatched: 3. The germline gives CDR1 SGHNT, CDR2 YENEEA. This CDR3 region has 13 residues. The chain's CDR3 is CASRPTGQETQYF. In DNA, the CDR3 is TGTGCCAGCAGACCGACAGGGCAAGAGACCCAGTACTTC.

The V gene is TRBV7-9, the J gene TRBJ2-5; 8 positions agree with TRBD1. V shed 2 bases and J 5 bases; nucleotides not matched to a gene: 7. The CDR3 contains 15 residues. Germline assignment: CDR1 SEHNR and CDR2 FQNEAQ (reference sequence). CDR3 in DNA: TGTGCCAGCAGCTTAACCGGGACAGGAGGGGAGACCCAGTACTTC. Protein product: CASSLTGTGGETQYF.

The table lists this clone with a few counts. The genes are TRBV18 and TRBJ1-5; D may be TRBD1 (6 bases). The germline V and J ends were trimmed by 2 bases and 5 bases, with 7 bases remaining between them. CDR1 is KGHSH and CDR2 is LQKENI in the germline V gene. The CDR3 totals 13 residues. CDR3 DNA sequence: TGTGCCAGCTCACCAGGGGGCGATCAGCCCCAGCATTTT. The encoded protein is CASSPGGDQPQHF.

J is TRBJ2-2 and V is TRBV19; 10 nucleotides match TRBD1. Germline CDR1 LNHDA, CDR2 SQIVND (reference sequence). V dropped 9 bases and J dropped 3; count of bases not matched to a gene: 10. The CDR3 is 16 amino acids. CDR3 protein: CASKNPGTGDTGELFF. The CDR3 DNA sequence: TGTGCCAGCAAAAACCCCGGGACAGGGGACACCGGGGAGCTGTTTTTT.

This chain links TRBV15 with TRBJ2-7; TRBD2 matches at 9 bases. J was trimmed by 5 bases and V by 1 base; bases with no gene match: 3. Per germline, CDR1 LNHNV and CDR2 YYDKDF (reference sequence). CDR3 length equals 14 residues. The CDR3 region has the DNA TGTGCCACCAGCAGAGTGGCGGGGGGGAACGAGCAGTACTTC. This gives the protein CATSRVAGGNEQYF.

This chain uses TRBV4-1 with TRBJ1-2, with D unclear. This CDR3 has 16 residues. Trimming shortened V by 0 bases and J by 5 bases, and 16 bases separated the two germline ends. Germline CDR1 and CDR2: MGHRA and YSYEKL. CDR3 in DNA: TGCGCCAGCAGCCAAGACCCGACACCCAGAAAGTATGGCTACACCTTC. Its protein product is CASSQDPTPRKYGYTF.

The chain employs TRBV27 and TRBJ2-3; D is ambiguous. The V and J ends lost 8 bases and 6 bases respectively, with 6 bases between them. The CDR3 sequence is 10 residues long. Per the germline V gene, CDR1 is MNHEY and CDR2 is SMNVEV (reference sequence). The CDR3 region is CASRSDTQYF. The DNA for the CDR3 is TGTGCCAGCCGGTCGGATACGCAGTATTTT.

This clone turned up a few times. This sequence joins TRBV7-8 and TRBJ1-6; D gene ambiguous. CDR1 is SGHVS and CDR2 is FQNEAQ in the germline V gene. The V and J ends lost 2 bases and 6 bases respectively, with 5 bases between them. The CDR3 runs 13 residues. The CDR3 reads CASSLSVNSPLHF. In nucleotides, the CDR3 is TGTGCCAGCAGCTTATCAGTTAATTCACCCCTCCACTTT. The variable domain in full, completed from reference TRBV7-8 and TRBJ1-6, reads GAGVSQSPRYKVAKRGQDVALRCDPISGHVSLFWYQQALGQGPEFLTYFQNEAQLDKSGLPSDRFFAERPEGSVSTLKIQRTQQEDSAVYLCASSLSVNSPLHFGNGTRLTVT.

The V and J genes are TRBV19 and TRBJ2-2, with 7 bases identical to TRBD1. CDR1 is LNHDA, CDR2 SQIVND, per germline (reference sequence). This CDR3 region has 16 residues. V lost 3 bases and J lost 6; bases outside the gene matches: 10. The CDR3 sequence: CASSIPTGRTSGELFF. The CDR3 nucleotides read TGTGCCAGTAGTATCCCGACAGGGCGGACGTCCGGGGAGCTGTTTTTT.

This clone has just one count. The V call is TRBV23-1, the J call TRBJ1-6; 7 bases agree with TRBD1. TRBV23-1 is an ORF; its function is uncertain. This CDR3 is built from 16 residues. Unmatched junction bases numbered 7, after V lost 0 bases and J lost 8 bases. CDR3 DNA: TGCGCCAGCAGTCAATCCGACAGGGAATTTGATTCACCCCTCCACTTT. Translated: CASSQSDREFDSPLHF.

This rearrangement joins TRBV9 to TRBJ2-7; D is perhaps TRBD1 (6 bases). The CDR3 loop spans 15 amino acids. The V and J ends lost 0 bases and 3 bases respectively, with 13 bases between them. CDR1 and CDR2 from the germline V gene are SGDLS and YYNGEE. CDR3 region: CASSVGFGTFYEQYF. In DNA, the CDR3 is TGTGCCAGCAGCGTAGGGTTCGGGACATTCTACGAGCAGTACTTC.

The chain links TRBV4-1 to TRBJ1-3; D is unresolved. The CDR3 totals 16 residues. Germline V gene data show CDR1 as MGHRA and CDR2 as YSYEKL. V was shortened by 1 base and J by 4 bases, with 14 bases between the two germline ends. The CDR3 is CASSQAGRGSGNTIYF. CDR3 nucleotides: TGCGCCAGCAGCCAAGCAGGCCGGGGATCGGGAAACACCATATATTTT.

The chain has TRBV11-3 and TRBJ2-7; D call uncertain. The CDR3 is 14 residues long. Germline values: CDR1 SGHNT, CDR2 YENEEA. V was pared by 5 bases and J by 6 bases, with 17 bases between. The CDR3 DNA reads TGTGCCAGCAGCCTACCATGTGTGGTCGGCGAGCAGTACTTC. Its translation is CASSLPCVVGEQYF.

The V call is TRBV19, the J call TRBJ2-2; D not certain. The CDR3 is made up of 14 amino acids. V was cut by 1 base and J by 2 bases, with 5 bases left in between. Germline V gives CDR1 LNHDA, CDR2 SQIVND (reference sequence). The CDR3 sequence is CASSIGLNTGELFF. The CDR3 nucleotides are TGTGCCAGTAGTATAGGACTCAACACCGGGGAGCTGTTTTTT.

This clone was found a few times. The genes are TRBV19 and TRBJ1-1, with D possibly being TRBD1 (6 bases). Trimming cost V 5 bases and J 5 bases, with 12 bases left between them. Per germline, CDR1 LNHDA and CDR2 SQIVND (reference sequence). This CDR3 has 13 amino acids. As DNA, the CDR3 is TGTGCCAGTAGTGTTTACAGGGTAACTGAAGCTTTCTTT. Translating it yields CASSVYRVTEAFF.

DNA of the CDR3: TGTGCCAGCACTACTACCGGGCAGGGAGGGGGCTACACCTTC. Translated, it gives CASTTTGQGGGYTF. The chain employs TRBV19 and TRBJ1-2, with D possibly being TRBD1 (5 bases). With 9 bases removed from V and 8 bases from J, the gap between germline ends came to 22 bases. There are 14 residues in the CDR3. The germline gives CDR1 LNHDA, CDR2 SQIVND (reference sequence).

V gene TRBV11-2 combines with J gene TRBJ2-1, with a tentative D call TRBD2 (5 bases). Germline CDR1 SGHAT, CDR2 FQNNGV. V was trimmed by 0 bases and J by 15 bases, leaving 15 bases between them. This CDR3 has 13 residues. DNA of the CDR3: TGTGCCAGCAGCTTAGATGGTCTGGTGGGGAGGTTCTTC. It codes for CASSLDGLVGRFF.

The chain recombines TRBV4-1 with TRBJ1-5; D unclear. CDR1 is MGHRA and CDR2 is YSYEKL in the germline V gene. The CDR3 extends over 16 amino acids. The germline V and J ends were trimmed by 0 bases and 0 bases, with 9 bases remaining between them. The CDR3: CASSQDGGDSNQPQHF. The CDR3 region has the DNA TGCGCCAGCAGCCAAGATGGAGGAGATAGCAATCAGCCCCAGCATTTT.

The CDR3 nucleotides read TGTGCCAGCAGCCAACACGGACAGCTTAACACCGGGGAGCTGTTTTTT. Its translation is CASSQHGQLNTGELFF. The chain uses TRBV7-9 and TRBJ2-2; D might be TRBD1 (6 bases). Germline V CDR1 and CDR2: SEHNR, FQNEAQ (reference sequence). This CDR3 contains 16 residues. V was cut by 5 bases and J by 2 bases, with 15 bases left in between.

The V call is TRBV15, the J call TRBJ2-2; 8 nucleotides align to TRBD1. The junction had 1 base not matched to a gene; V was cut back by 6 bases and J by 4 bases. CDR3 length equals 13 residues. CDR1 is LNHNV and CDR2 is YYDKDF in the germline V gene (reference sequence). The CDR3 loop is CATRQGGTGELFF. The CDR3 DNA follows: TGTGCCACCAGACAGGGGGGCACCGGGGAGCTGTTTTTT.

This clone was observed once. The CDR3 loop reads CASSLARGTVNEQYF. The CDR3 DNA reads as TGTGCCAGCAGCTTGGCCAGGGGGACAGTCAACGAGCAGTACTTC. V is TRBV5-5 and J is TRBJ2-7, with 7 bases lining up with TRBD1. The CDR3 has 15 residues. The junction had 8 bases not matched to a gene; V was cut back by 0 bases and J by 5 bases. Germline CDR1 is SGHKS and CDR2 is YYEKEE (reference sequence).

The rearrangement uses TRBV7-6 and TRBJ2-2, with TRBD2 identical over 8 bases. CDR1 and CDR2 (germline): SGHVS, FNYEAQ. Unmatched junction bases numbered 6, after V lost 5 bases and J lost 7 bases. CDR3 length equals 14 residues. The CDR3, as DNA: TGTGCCAGCAGCGAGTCGGGGGGGCTCGGGGAGCTGTTTTTT. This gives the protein CASSESGGLGELFF.

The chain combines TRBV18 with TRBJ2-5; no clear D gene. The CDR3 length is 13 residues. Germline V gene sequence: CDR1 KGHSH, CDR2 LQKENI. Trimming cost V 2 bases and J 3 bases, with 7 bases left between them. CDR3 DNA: TGTGCCAGCTCACCATCCCAGGAAGAGACCCAGTACTTC. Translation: CASSPSQEETQYF.

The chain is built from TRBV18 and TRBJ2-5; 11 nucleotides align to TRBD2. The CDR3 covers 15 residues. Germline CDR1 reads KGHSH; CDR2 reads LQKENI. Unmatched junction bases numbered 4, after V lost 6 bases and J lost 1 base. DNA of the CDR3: TGTGCCAGCTCGCGACTAGCGGGGATCCAAGAGACCCAGTACTTC. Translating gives CASSRLAGIQETQYF.

CDR3: CASRQGYRTEAFF. DNA for the CDR3: TGTGCCAGCAGACAGGGGTACCGCACTGAAGCTTTCTTT. The chain combines TRBV6-5 with TRBJ1-1; 7 bases match TRBD1. CDR1 and CDR2 (germline): MNHEY, SVGAGI. V dropped 6 bases and J dropped 4; count of bases not matched to a gene: 5. This CDR3 region has 13 residues.

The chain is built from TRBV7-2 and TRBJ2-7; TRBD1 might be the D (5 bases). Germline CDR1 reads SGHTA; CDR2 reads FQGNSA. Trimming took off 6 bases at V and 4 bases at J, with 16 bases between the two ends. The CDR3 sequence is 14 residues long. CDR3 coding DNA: TGTGCCAGCAGTGTAGACAGCCCCCAGTACGAGCAGTACTTC. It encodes CASSVDSPQYEQYF.